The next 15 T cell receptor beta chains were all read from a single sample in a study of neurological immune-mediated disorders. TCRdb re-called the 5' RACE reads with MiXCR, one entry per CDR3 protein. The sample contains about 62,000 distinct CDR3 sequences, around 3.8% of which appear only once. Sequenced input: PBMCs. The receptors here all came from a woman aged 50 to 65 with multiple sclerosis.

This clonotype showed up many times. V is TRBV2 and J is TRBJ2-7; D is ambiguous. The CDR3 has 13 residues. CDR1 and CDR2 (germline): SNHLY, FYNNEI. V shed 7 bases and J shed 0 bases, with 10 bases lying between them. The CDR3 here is CASIRMGSYEQYF. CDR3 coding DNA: TGTGCCAGCATCCGGATGGGCTCCTACGAGCAGTACTTC. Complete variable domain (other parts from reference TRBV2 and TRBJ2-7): EPEVTQTPSHQVTQMGQEVILRCVPISNHLYFYWYRQILGQKVEFLVSFYNNEISEKSEIFDDQFSVERPDGSNFTLKIRSTKLEDSAMYFCASIRMGSYEQYFGPGTRLTVT.

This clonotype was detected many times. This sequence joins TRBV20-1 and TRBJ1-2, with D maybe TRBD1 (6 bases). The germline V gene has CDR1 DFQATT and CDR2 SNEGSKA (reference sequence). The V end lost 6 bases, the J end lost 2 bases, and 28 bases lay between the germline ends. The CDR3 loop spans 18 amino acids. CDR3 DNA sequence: TGCAGTGCACATCTCCTACTTTTTTCAGGGGCGAGAAACTATGGCTACACCTTC. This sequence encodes CSAHLLLFSGARNYGYTF.

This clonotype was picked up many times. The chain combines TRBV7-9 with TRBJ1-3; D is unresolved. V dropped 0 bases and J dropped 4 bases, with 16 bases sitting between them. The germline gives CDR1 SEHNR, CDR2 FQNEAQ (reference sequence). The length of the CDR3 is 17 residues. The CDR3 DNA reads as TGTGCCAGCAGCTTAGCAATTTTGTCAGGCGGCGGAAACACCATATATTTT. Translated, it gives CASSLAILSGGGNTIYF.

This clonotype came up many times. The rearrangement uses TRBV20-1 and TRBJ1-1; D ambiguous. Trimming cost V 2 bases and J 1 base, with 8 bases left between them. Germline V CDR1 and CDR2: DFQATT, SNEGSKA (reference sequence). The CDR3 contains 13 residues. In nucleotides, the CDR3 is TGCAGTGCTAGACTGGGAGCGAACACTGAAGCTTTCTTT. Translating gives CSARLGANTEAFF.

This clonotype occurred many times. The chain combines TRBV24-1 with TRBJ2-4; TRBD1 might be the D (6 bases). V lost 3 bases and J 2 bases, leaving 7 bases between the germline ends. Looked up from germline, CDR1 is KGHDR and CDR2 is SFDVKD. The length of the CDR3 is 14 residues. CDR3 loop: CATSDGQPKNIQYF. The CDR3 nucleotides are TGTGCCACCAGTGATGGACAGCCCAAAAACATTCAGTACTTC.

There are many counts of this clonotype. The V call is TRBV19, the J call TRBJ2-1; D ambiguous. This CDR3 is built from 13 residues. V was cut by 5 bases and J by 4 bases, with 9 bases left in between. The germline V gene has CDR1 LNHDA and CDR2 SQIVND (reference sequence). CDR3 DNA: TGTGCCAGTAGTCTCCCGTATTACAATGAGCAGTTCTTC. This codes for CASSLPYYNEQFF.

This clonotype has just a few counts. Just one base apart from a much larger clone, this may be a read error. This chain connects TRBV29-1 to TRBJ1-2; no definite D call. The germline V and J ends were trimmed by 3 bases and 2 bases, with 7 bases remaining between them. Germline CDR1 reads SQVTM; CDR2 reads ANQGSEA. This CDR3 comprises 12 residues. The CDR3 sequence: CSVEERNYGYTF. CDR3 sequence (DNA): TGCAGCGTTGAGGAAAGGAACTATGGCTACACCTTC.

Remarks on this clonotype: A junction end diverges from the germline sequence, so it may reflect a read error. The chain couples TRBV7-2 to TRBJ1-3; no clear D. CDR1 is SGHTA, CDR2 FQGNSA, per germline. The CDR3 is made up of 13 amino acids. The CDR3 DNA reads TGTGTCAGCAGCTTATTTACTGGAAACACCGTATATTTT. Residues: CVSSLFTGNTVYF.

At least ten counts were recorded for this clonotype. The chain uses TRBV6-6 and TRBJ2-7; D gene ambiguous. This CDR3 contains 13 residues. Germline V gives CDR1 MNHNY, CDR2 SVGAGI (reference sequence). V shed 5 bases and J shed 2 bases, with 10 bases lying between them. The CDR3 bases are TGTGCCAGCAGTACTCTCACTCCCTACGAGCAGTACTTC. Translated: CASSTLTPYEQYF.

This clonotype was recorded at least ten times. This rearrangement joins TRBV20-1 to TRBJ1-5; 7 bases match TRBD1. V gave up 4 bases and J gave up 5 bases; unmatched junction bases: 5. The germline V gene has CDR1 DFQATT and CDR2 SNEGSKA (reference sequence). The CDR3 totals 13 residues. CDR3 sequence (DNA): TGCAGTGCTAAGACAGGGTGGGATCAGCCCCAGCATTTT. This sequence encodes CSAKTGWDQPQHF.

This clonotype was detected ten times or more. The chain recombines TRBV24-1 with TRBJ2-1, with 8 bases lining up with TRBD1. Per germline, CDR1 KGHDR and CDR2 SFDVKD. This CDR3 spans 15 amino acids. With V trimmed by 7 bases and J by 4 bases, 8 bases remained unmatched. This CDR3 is CATSPTGGNYNEQFF. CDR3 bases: TGTGCCACCAGCCCCACAGGGGGGAATTACAATGAGCAGTTCTTC.

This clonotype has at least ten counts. CDR3 loop: CASSVTGSTEAFF. Written as DNA, the CDR3 is TGTGCCAGCAGCGTTACAGGGTCCACTGAAGCTTTCTTT. The V call is TRBV9, the J call TRBJ1-1; weak D call: TRBD1 (6 bases). CDR1 SGDLS and CDR2 YYNGEE come from the germline V gene. The CDR3 is made up of 13 amino acids. Trimming stripped 2 bases from V and 4 bases from J, with 9 bases between.

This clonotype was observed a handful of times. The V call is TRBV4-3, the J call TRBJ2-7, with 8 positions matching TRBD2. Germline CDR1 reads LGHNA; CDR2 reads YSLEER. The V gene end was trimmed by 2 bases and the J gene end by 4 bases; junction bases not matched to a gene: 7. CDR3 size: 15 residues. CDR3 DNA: TGCGCCAGCAGCCAACAAGCGGGAGAGGCTTACGAGCAGTACTTC. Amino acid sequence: CASSQQAGEAYEQYF.

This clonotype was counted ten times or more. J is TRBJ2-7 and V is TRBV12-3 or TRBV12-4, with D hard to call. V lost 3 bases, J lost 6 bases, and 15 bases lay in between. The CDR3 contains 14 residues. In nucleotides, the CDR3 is TGTGCCAGCAGTTTGGGTAGCTCCCCGGTCGAGCAGTACTTC. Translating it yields CASSLGSSPVEQYF.

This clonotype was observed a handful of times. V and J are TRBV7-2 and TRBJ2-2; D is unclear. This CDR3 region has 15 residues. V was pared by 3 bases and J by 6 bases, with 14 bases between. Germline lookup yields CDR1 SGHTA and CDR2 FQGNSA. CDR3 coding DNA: TGTGCCAGCAGCTTTGTGGGAAGGTTCGCCGGGGAGCTGTTTTTT. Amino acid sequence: CASSFVGRFAGELFF.